This T cell receptor (beta chain) was observed in a study of T cell repertoires in cytomegalovirus infection. Each CDR3 protein is one row after TCRdb ran MiXCR on the reads. The sample lists fewer than 950,000 distinct CDR3 sequences; over 25% were seen once. CDR1 is MGHRA, CDR2 YSYEKL, per germline. This CDR3 has 17 amino acids. V was clipped by 4 bases and J by 4 bases; unmatched bases: 12. With regard to this clonotype: What it recognizes is unknown.

The specimen comprised cultured CD8+ T cells from PBMCs, sampled from culture after CMV antigen stimulation. The TCR sequence derives from a human donor in good health (CMV status not recorded). Some clones in this sample may be carry-over from other donors' samples. The V and J genes are TRBV4-1 and TRBJ2-1; 8 bases fit TRBD2. The CDR3 loop reads CASSPGGSGGSYNEQFF. CDR3 nucleotide sequence: TGCGCCAGCAGCCCCGGGGGAAGCGGGGGATCATACAATGAGCAGTTCTTC.